This T cell receptor beta chain comes out of a study of read filtering for tumor transcriptome and immune sequencing. Study-level points and caveats: This fraction held mixed bone marrow immune cells after CD138-negative sorting.

This clonotype was observed many times. The antigen remains undetermined. Sampling of bone marrow took place during active disease in every patient. V trimming: 5 bases; J trimming: 4 bases; junction bases outside the gene matches: 9. The germline V gene has CDR1 SQVTM and CDR2 ANQGSEA. The CDR3 contains 15 residues. This library used roughly 430 ng RNA and molecular barcoded adaptors spanning alpha/delta and beta/gamma chains. A single record per CDR3 protein comes from TCRdb applying MiXCR to the reads. Of 50,000 or so distinct CDR3 sequences in the sample, 12% were seen once. Sequencing was performed on a population of CD138-negative cells sorted from bone marrow. The receptor's source is a donor over 35 with multiple myeloma. V and J are TRBV29-1 and TRBJ2-1; 9 nucleotides agree with TRBD2. The CDR3 is CSVPRVSGGYNEQFF. CDR3 in DNA: TGCAGCGTTCCCCGGGTTAGCGGGGGTTACAATGAGCAGTTCTTC.